The 26 T cell receptor beta chains below were found in one sample sequenced in a study of Ad26.COV2.S vaccination and SARS-CoV-2 variants. The treatment here: around 19 received Ad26.COV2.S at low or high dose, single or two shots; five or six received placebo; per-sample allocation not given. On day 63 after the first injection, vaccine and placebo recipients gave samples. TCRdb's table, derived via immunoSEQ multiplex PCR, lists solely in-frame clones and lacks some. The sample records about 350,000 clones, around 88% being singletons. This sample comprised peripheral blood, obtained in a trial of Ad26.COV2.S vaccine versus placebo. The receptors here all came from a person between 18 and 60 years old who received the Ad26.COV2.S COVID-19 vaccine or a placebo.

The chain is built from TRBV2 and TRBJ2-7, with no clear D. CDR3 length: 10 residues. The V gene's germline CDR1 is SNHLY and CDR2 FYNNEI. CDR3 bases: TGTGCCAGCAGTGAAAGGCAGCAGGTCGTC. It specifies CASSERQQVV.

V is TRBV30 and J is TRBJ2-3, with 12 bases matching TRBD2. V lost 0 bases to trimming and J lost 0 bases; unmatched junction nucleotides: 7. Per germline, CDR1 GTSNPN and CDR2 SVGIG (reference sequence). The CDR3 loop spans 18 amino acids. The CDR3 here is CAWSVRTSGGYSTDTQYF. The CDR3 DNA reads TGTGCCTGGAGTGTACGTACTAGCGGGGGGTATAGCACAGATACGCAGTATTTT.

This clone was recorded only once. This chain uses TRBV7-2 with TRBJ2-7, with D tentatively TRBD1 or TRBD2 (5 bases each). Trimming took off 6 bases at V and 2 bases at J, with 14 bases between the two ends. In germline, CDR1 is SGHTA, CDR2 FQGNSA. This CDR3 is built from 14 residues. The CDR3 nucleotides read TGTGCCAGCAGGCCGACATGGGGGACCTACGAGCAGTACTTC. Translated: CASRPTWGTYEQYF. Filled out from reference TRBV7-2 and TRBJ2-7, the complete variable domain reads GAGVSQSPSNKVTEKGKDVELRCDPISGHTALYWYRQSLGQGLEFLIYFQGNSAPDKSGLPSDRFSAERTGGSVSTLTIQRTQQEDSAVYLCASRPTWGTYEQYFGPGTRLTVT.

This clone was observed a single time. The chain couples TRBV11-2 to TRBJ2-2; D gene uncertain. V dropped 3 bases and J dropped 9 bases, with 5 bases sitting between them. The CDR3 totals 11 residues. The germline CDR1 and CDR2 sequences are SGHAT and FQNNGV. The CDR3 nucleotides read TGTGCCAGCAGCTTTGGGTGGGAGCTGTTTTTT. It codes for CASSFGWELFF. The whole variable domain, filled in from reference TRBV11-2 and TRBJ2-2, reads EAGVAQSPRYKIIEKRQSVAFWCNPISGHATLYWYQQILGQGPKLLIQFQNNGVVDDSQLPKDRFSAERLKGVDSTLKIQPAKLEDSAVYLCASSFGWELFFGEGSRLTVL.

V gene TRBV24-1 combines with J gene TRBJ1-4; tentatively, D is TRBD1 (5 bases). This CDR3 is 15 amino acids long. V shed 4 bases and J shed 0 bases, with 8 bases lying between them. Germline assignment: CDR1 KGHDR and CDR2 SFDVKD. The CDR3 bases are TGTGCCACCAGTGAAGGGGCAGCAACTAATGAAAAACTGTTTTTT. Translation gives CATSEGAATNEKLFF.

The chain uses TRBV7-9 and TRBJ1-1; tentatively, D is TRBD1 (6 bases). CDR3 length: 15 residues. V was shortened by 0 bases and J by 4 bases, with 12 bases between the two germline ends. CDR1 and CDR2 from the germline V gene are SEHNR and FQNEAQ (reference sequence). The DNA for the CDR3 is TGTGCCAGCAGCTTAGCCAGGGGCGGGAGCACTGAAGCTTTCTTT. Translating it yields CASSLARGGSTEAFF.

The genes are TRBV10-2 and TRBJ2-5, with 10 bases fitting TRBD2. Germline CDR1 is WSHSY and CDR2 is SAAADI. This CDR3 is built from 17 residues. V dropped 3 bases and J dropped 5; count of bases not matched to a gene: 12. For the CDR3, the DNA is TGCGCCAGCAGTGAACTAGCGGGACCGGAGAGAAGGGAGACCCAGTACTTC. It specifies CASSELAGPERRETQYF.

V gene TRBV5-1 combines with J gene TRBJ2-5; 7 positions agree with TRBD2. Unmatched junction bases numbered 4, after V lost 5 bases and J lost 3 bases. Per germline, CDR1 SGHRS and CDR2 YFSETQ. This CDR3 has 13 residues. The CDR3 DNA reads TGCGCCAGCAGGTGGCTAGCGGAAGAGACCCAGTACTTC. This codes for CASRWLAEETQYF.

The chain is built from TRBV9 and TRBJ1-1; no reliable D call. Germline CDR1 reads SGDLS; CDR2 reads YYNGEE. This CDR3 is 13 amino acids long. V dropped 0 bases and J dropped 5 bases, with 8 bases sitting between them. CDR3 sequence reads: CASSVGVRTEAFF. CDR3 coding DNA: TGTGCCAGCAGCGTAGGGGTCCGTACTGAAGCTTTCTTT.

The chain uses TRBV21-1 and TRBJ2-7; the listed D gene, TRBD2, was not tested against the DNA. TRBV21-1 is marked as a pseudogene. The CDR3 sequence is 18 residues long. This CDR3 reads CASSEQGIATGGPHEQYF. CDR3 in DNA: TGTGCCAGCAGCGAACAGGGGATTGCGACGGGAGGGCCGCACGAGCAGTACTTC.

This chain uses TRBV24-1 with TRBJ2-7, with 8 bases aligning to TRBD2. Germline CDR1 KGHDR, CDR2 SFDVKD. This CDR3 is 13 amino acids long. Trimming at V came to 9 bases and at J to 0 bases, leaving 3 bases not matched to a gene. The CDR3 loop is CATGSGASYEQYF. The CDR3 nucleotides are TGTGCCACCGGTAGCGGGGCCTCCTACGAGCAGTACTTC.

The chain uses TRBV11-1 and TRBJ2-1, with 7 bases lining up with TRBD1. The CDR3 is 14 residues long. From germline, CDR1 is SGHAT and CDR2 FQDESV (reference sequence). V shed 5 bases and J 5 bases; nucleotides not matched to a gene: 6. The CDR3 region has the DNA TGTGCCAGCAGCAAGGGACAGATTAACAATGAGCAGTTCTTC. This codes for CASSKGQINNEQFF.

This clone is a singleton in its sample. The chain employs TRBV6-1 and TRBJ1-4; 7 positions agree with TRBD1. The CDR3 sequence is 12 residues long. CDR1 is MNHNS and CDR2 is SASEGT in the germline V gene. Losses at the gene ends were 3 bases for V and 16 bases for J; bases not matched to a gene: 8. CDR3 DNA: TGTGCCAGCAGTGATGGGACAGCCCATAGGTTTTTT. Translated, it gives CASSDGTAHRFF.

The rearrangement uses TRBV5-4 and TRBJ1-4; weak D call: TRBD1 (5 bases). Germline V CDR1 and CDR2: SGHNT, YYREEE (reference sequence). Trimming cost V 5 bases and J 0 bases, with 14 bases left between them. The CDR3 has 16 amino acids. The CDR3 is CASRLRGIATNEKLFF. CDR3 DNA: TGTGCCAGCAGACTGAGGGGCATAGCAACTAATGAAAAACTGTTTTTT.

This chain links TRBV27 with TRBJ2-7; TRBD2 is a possible D gene (5 bases). Germline-derived CDR1 and CDR2 are MNHEY and SMNVEV (reference sequence). The CDR3 sequence is 16 residues long. The ends were cut back, 5 bases at V and 0 bases at J, with 17 bases in the middle. CDR3 protein: CASSIIGLPLSYEQYF. DNA for the CDR3: TGTGCCAGCAGTATAATAGGACTCCCTCTCTCCTACGAGCAGTACTTC.

This clone was seen a few times. The rearrangement uses TRBV25-1 and TRBJ2-1, with 10 bases that match TRBD2. The CDR3 is 17 residues long. Unmatched junction bases numbered 10, after V lost 2 bases and J lost 6 bases. CDR1 and CDR2 from the germline V gene are MGHDK and SYGVNS. CDR3 bases: TGTGCCAGCAGTGAAGGAACTAGCGGGAAGTCCGGCAATGAGCAGTTCTTC. It yields the protein CASSEGTSGKSGNEQFF.

The chain is built from TRBV6-7 and TRBJ2-7, with D maybe TRBD2 (7 bases). Being an ORF, TRBV6-7 has a function that is uncertain. The CDR3 spans 17 residues. V shed 5 bases and J shed 2 bases, with 22 bases lying between them. As DNA, the CDR3 is TGTGCCAGCAGTCACCCCGGAGGGGGGGAGGGACCCTACGAGCAGTACTTC. It translates to CASSHPGGGEGPYEQYF.

The V and J genes are TRBV20-1 and TRBJ2-5; TRBD2 matches at 7 bases. Germline V gene lookup returns CDR1 DFQATT and CDR2 SNEGSKA (reference sequence). The CDR3 contains 15 residues. Unmatched junction bases numbered 12, after V lost 3 bases and J lost 5 bases. The CDR3 spells CSASEPLLGGETQYF. In DNA, the CDR3 is TGCAGTGCTAGTGAACCCCTCCTGGGGGGGGAGACCCAGTACTTC.

This clone appeared a few times. The chain is built from TRBV2 and TRBJ2-7; 8 nucleotides align to TRBD2. With 7 bases clipped from V and 6 bases from J, the junction kept 14 bases outside the gene matches. Germline CDR1 and CDR2: SNHLY and FYNNEI. CDR3 length: 15 amino acids. CDR3 bases: TGTGCCAGCATGGGTCCACTAGCGGTCAGGGGCGAGCAGTACTTC. This gives the protein CASMGPLAVRGEQYF.

The chain links TRBV4-3 to TRBJ1-6, with D possibly matching TRBD1 (6 bases). Looked up from germline, CDR1 is LGHNA and CDR2 is YSLEER. The CDR3 is 14 amino acids. V was trimmed by 4 bases and J by 9 bases, leaving 13 bases between them. The CDR3 here is CASSPTGIGSPLHF. The CDR3 DNA sequence: TGCGCCAGCAGCCCGACAGGCATAGGTTCACCCCTCCACTTT.

The chain recombines TRBV5-4 with TRBJ1-4, with D tentatively TRBD1 (6 bases). The CDR3 runs to 16 residues. The V gene's germline CDR1 is SGHNT and CDR2 YYREEE (reference sequence). Trimming left V 1 base short and J 2 bases short, with 12 bases between. CDR3 DNA sequence: TGTGCCAGCAGCTTGTGGCCCCAGGGGACTAATGAAAAACTGTTTTTT. Its translation: CASSLWPQGTNEKLFF.

The chain has TRBV9 and TRBJ2-7; 11 bases match TRBD2. Germline CDR1 reads SGDLS; CDR2 reads YYNGEE. This CDR3 region has 14 residues. After removal of 4 bases from V and 5 bases from J, the junction contained 5 bases not matched to a gene. The CDR3 DNA reads as TGTGCCAGCAGCAGCGGGACTAGCGGAAACGAGCAGTACTTC. It is translated as CASSSGTSGNEQYF. The whole variable domain, remainder taken from reference TRBV9 and TRBJ2-7, is DSGVTQTPKHLITATGQRVTLRCSPRSGDLSVYWYQQSLDQGLQFLIQYYNGEERAKGNILERFSAQQFPDLHSELNLSSLELGDSALYFCASSSGTSGNEQYFGPGTRLTVT.

The chain carries TRBV27 and TRBJ1-1; a possible D gene is TRBD1 (6 bases). CDR3 length: 13 amino acids. The V gene lost 2 bases and the J gene lost 4 bases, with 8 bases spanning the gap. CDR1 is MNHEY, CDR2 SMNVEV, per germline (reference sequence). CDR3 bases: TGTGCCAGCAGTTTAAGGGGGGTCACTGAAGCTTTCTTT. The encoded protein is CASSLRGVTEAFF.

This CDR3 is CAWSGLAAYEQYF. For the CDR3, the DNA is TGTGCCTGGAGCGGACTAGCGGCCTACGAGCAGTACTTC. V is TRBV30 and J is TRBJ2-7; the match to TRBD2 covers 10 bases. The CDR3 covers 13 residues. Trimming at V came to 3 bases and at J to 2 bases, leaving 1 base not matched to a gene. Germline lookup yields CDR1 GTSNPN and CDR2 SVGIG (reference sequence).

This sequence joins TRBV24-1 and TRBJ2-1; 9 nucleotides align to TRBD2. CDR1 KGHDR and CDR2 SFDVKD come from the germline V gene. Losses at the gene ends were 4 bases for V and 3 bases for J; bases not matched to a gene: 9. The CDR3 runs 17 residues. The DNA for the CDR3 is TGTGCCACCAGTGAGCACGACCTAGCGGGGCTCTACAATGAGCAGTTCTTC. It is translated as CATSEHDLAGLYNEQFF.

V is TRBV28 and J is TRBJ1-1; 7 bases align to TRBD1. Trimming at V came to 6 bases and at J to 0 bases, leaving 4 bases not matched to a gene. From germline, CDR1 is MDHEN and CDR2 SYDVKM. The length of the CDR3 is 14 residues. CDR3 DNA sequence: TGTGCCAGCAGGGGACAGTTTTTGAACACTGAAGCTTTCTTT. Protein: CASRGQFLNTEAFF.